The clone carrying this T cell receptor (beta chain) has at least ten counts. This record belongs to a study of T cells after yellow fever vaccination. TCRdb passed the 5' RACE reads through MiXCR, listing each CDR3 protein once. The data show about 210,000 distinct CDR3 sequences, 3.2% seen once. The TCR originated in a man between 18 and 35 years old who received the YFV17D yellow fever vaccine. This material consisted of CD4+ T cells sorted from PBMCs, taken 10 days after the yellow fever booster vaccination.

CDR3 sequence: CASSPDSSPLFF. CDR3 nucleotides: TGTGCCAGCAGCCCGGACAGTTCACCGCTGTTCTTC. The chain employs TRBV7-2 and TRBJ2-1, with D possibly being TRBD1 (6 bases). CDR3 size: 12 residues. The V end lost 5 bases, the J end lost 15 bases, and 17 bases lay between the germline ends. Germline CDR1 and CDR2: SGHTA and FQGNSA. The complete variable domain, with remaining parts taken from reference TRBV7-2 and TRBJ2-1, reads GAGVSQSPSNKVTEKGKDVELRCDPISGHTALYWYRQSLGQGLEFLIYFQGNSAPDKSGLPSDRFSAERTGGSVSTLTIQRTQQEDSAVYLCASSPDSSPLFFGPGTRLTVL.